Listed below are T cell receptor beta chains from one sample, sequenced in a study of cytomegalovirus exposure and HLA in healthy donors. TCRdb keeps only in-frame clones here, not all; method: immunoSEQ multiplex PCR. This sample's clone table lists 160,000 or so clones. The material sequenced was PBMCs. The receptors shown here come from a man aged 30-40 years in good health and CMV-seronegative. Both conserved end residues are part of each CDR3. A D gene is named only where the DNA matches it firmly.

cdr3_nt cdr3_aa cdr3_length j_call v_call d_call
TGCGCCAGCAGCATACTACAGGGGGCAGACGAGCAGTACTTC CASSILQGADEQYF 14 TRBJ2-7 TRBV5-1 TRBD1
TGTGCCAGTAGCCCTACAGGGGCCACCTACGAGCAGTACTTC CASSPTGATYEQYF 14 TRBJ2-7 TRBV19 TRBD1
TGTGCCAGTAGTATTCGACGACTAGCGGGAGATGGCAATGAGCAGTTCTTC CASSIRRLAGDGNEQFF 17 TRBJ2-1 TRBV19 TRBD2
TGTGCCACCAGCAGAGATCGGGGAAGCGGGGAAAGCAATGAGCAGTTCTTC CATSRDRGSGESNEQFF 17 TRBJ2-1 TRBV15 TRBD2
TGTGCCAGCAGCTTAGGGCTCGGTGACACAGATACGCAGTATTTT CASSLGLGDTDTQYF 15 TRBJ2-3 TRBV13 -
TGTGCCAGCAGTCACCGGACAGGGGCAGGGACGAACACCGGGGAGCTGTTTTTT CASSHRTGAGTNTGELFF 18 TRBJ2-2 TRBV27 TRBD1
TGTGCCAGCAGTTACTCGAGGGAGATAACCACAGATACGCAGTATTTT CASSYSREITTDTQYF 16 TRBJ2-3 TRBV6-5 -
TGTGCCAGCAGTTACGGGACTACCTACGAGCAGTACTTC CASSYGTTYEQYF 13 TRBJ2-7 TRBV6-5 TRBD2
TGTGCCAGCAGCTTAGGACAGGGAGAAACCGGGGAGCTGTTTTTT CASSLGQGETGELFF 15 TRBJ2-2 TRBV7-7 TRBD1
TGTGCCAGCAGTTCCCGGACAGGGGTACGTGCAGATACGCAGTATTTT CASSSRTGVRADTQYF 16 TRBJ2-3 TRBV25-1 TRBD1
TGCGCCAGCACCGATTTCAGGTTGGATGAAAAACTGTTTTTT CASTDFRLDEKLFF 14 TRBJ1-4 TRBV10-2 -
TGTGCCATCAGTGACACTAGCGGGGACTATGTACGGGGAGGCCAGCAGTACTTC CAISDTSGDYVRGGQQYF 18 TRBJ2-7 TRBV10-3 TRBD2
TGCGCCAGCAGCTCAGGTCAAAATCCGGGACTAGACGAGCAGTACTTC CASSSGQNPGLDEQYF 16 TRBJ2-7 TRBV5-1 TRBD2
TGTGCCAGCAGTCTCCATTCCGGGACAGGCTCTGACTATGGCTACACCTTC CASSLHSGTGSDYGYTF 17 TRBJ1-2 TRBV28 TRBD1
TGCGCCAGCAGCCCCCGGCCCCAGCGGGAGGACTACGAGCAGTACTTC CASSPRPQREDYEQYF 16 TRBJ2-7 TRBV4-1 TRBD2
TGTGCCAGCAGCCCCCGGGACTACTCCTACGAGCAGTACTTC CASSPRDYSYEQYF 14 TRBJ2-7 TRBV9 TRBD2
TGTGCCATCAGTGAGGAACTAGCGGGAGTGAATGAGCAGTTCTTC CAISEELAGVNEQFF 15 TRBJ2-1 TRBV10-3 TRBD2
TGCGCCAGCAGCTTGGATTCCCGGCAGGGCCAGACCCAGTACTTC CASSLDSRQGQTQYF 15 TRBJ2-5 TRBV5-1 -
TGTGCCAGCGGGGACAGGATGGACACTGAAGCTTTCTTT CASGDRMDTEAFF 13 TRBJ1-1 TRBV5-4 TRBD1
TGTGCCAGCAGCTTCGACAGCTCTGGGGCCAACGTCCTGACTTTC CASSFDSSGANVLTF 15 TRBJ2-6 TRBV11-3 -
TGTGCCAGCAGTGCTATTGAGGGACTAGCAGGAGAGACCCAGTACTTC CASSAIEGLAGETQYF 16 TRBJ2-5 TRBV2 TRBD2
TGCGCCAGCAGTCTCACAGGGGGCTACAATGAGCAGTTCTTC CASSLTGGYNEQFF 14 TRBJ2-1 TRBV5-1 TRBD1
TGTGCCAGCAGTAAGCCGCTGGGGCAAGGTGAAGCTTTCTTT CASSKPLGQGEAFF 14 TRBJ1-1 TRBV28 -
TGTGCCAGCAGTCTGTCGGGAACCCTTAGGCCTGAGCAGTTCTTC CASSLSGTLRPEQFF 15 TRBJ2-1 TRBV6-5 -
TGTGCCAGCAGCTTAGCGGGCACCTATGGCTACACCTTC CASSLAGTYGYTF 13 TRBJ1-2 TRBV7-2 -
TGCGCCAGCAGCATCATGCTAGCGGGAGGCTACAATGAGCAGTTCTTC CASSIMLAGGYNEQFF 16 TRBJ2-1 TRBV5-1 TRBD2
TGTGCCAGCAGTTTACTTCTCGGCAATCAGCCCCAGCATTTT CASSLLLGNQPQHF 14 TRBJ1-5 TRBV28 -
TGTGCCAGCAGCCGGACTAGCGGATCCTACGAGCAGTACTTC CASSRTSGSYEQYF 14 TRBJ2-7 TRBV28 TRBD2
TGTGCCAGCAGTTTATCTCCTCCGGGGGTTAGCAATCAGCCCCAGCATTTT CASSLSPPGVSNQPQHF 17 TRBJ1-5 TRBV27 -
TGTGCCACCAGCAGAGATCTAGCGGGAGTGGAGACCCAGTACTTC CATSRDLAGVETQYF 15 TRBJ2-5 TRBV15 TRBD2
TGTGCCAGCAGTTTCTCCCTAGCGGGCCTCTCCTACGAGCAGTACTTC CASSFSLAGLSYEQYF 16 TRBJ2-7 TRBV28 TRBD2
TGTGCCAGCAGCTCTGCTAACTCCTACAATGAGCAGTTCTTC CASSSANSYNEQFF 14 TRBJ2-1 TRBV11-3 -
TGTGCCAGCAGCTTCGGGACAGAGGGGAACATTCAGTACTTC CASSFGTEGNIQYF 14 TRBJ2-4 TRBV6-6 TRBD1
TGTGCCAGCAATGAACGGCCGCCGGGGGAGCAGTACTTC CASNERPPGEQYF 13 TRBJ2-7 TRBV6-4 -
TGTGCCAGCAGAGAGACAGGGGGGGACTATGGCTACACCTTC CASRETGGDYGYTF 14 TRBJ1-2 TRBV28 TRBD1
TGTGCCAGCAGCCCCAGGACTAGCAGAGATGAGCAGTTCTTC CASSPRTSRDEQFF 14 TRBJ2-1 TRBV7-6 TRBD2
TGCGCCAGCAGCTACCTTCCGGGACAGGGCTACGAGCAGTACTTC CASSYLPGQGYEQYF 15 TRBJ2-7 TRBV5-1 TRBD1
TGTGCCAGCAGCTTAGAAAACAGAGCCTATGGCTACACCTTC CASSLENRAYGYTF 14 TRBJ1-2 TRBV5-4 -